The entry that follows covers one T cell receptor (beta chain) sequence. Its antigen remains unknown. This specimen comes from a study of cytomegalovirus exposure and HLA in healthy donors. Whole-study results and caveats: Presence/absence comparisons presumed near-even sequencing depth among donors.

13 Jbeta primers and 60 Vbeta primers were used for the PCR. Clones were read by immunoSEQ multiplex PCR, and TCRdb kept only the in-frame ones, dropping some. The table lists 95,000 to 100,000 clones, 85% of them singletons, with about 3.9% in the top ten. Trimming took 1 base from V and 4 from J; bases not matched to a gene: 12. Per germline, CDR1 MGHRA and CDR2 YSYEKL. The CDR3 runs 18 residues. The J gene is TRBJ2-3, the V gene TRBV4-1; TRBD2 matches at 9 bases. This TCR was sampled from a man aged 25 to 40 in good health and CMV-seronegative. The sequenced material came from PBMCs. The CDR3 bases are TGCGCCAGCAGCCAAGGACCCCAAGCGGGGGGTAGTGCAGATACGCAGTATTTT. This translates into CASSQGPQAGGSADTQYF.